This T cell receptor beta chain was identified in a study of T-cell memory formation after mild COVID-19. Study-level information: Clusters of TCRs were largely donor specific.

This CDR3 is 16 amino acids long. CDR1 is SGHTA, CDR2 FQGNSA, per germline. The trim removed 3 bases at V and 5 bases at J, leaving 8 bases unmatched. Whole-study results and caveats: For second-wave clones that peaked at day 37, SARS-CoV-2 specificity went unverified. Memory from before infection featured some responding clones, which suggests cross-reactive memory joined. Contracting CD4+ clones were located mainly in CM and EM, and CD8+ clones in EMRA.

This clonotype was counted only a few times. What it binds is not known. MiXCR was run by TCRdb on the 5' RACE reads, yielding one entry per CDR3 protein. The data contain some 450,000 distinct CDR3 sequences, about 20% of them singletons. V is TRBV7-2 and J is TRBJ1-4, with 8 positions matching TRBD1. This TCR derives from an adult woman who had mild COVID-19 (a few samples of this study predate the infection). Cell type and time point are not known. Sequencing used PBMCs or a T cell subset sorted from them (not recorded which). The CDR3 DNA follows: TGTGCCAGCAGCTTCCTCGGGGGACAGGAAAATGAAAAACTGTTTTTT. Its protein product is CASSFLGGQENEKLFF. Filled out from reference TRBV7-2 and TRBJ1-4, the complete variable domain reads GAGVSQSPSNKVTEKGKDVELRCDPISGHTALYWYRQSLGQGLEFLIYFQGNSAPDKSGLPSDRFSAERTGGSVSTLTIQRTQQEDSAVYLCASSFLGGQENEKLFFGSGTQLSVL.